The next 4 T cell receptor beta chains were all read from a single sample in a study of vaccination effects on CD4 cells after COVID-19. The protocol was immunoSEQ multiplex PCR, while the TCRdb copy is restricted to in-frame clones and leaves out a portion. This sample carries tens of thousands of clones, 80% of them seen once, and the ten largest clones take approximately 6.1%. No antigens are known for them. Pools of viral peptides were used by the ViraFEST assay to expand antigen-specific CD4+ T cells ahead of sequencing. At the end of around eleven days of culture, CD4+ T cells were isolated. The participants, recipients of two vaccine doses, got either BNT162b2 or mRNA-1273. Material: CD4+ T cells from PBMCs cultured with SARS-CoV-2 spike peptides, obtained after COVID-19 vaccination. These TCRs come from a human donor who received a COVID-19 vaccine. Some clones in this sample may be carry-over from other donors' samples.

The V gene is TRBV19, the J gene TRBJ2-1, with D uncertain. The CDR3 sequence is 14 residues long. V was clipped by 3 bases and J by 0 bases, with 6 bases between them. From germline, CDR1 is LNHDA and CDR2 SQIVND (reference sequence). In DNA form, the CDR3 reads TGTGCCAGTAGTATCCAGTCCTCCTACAATGAGCAGTTCTTC. As protein: CASSIQSSYNEQFF.

This clone turned up a few times. The chain links TRBV18 to TRBJ2-3, with D tentatively TRBD2 (5 bases). The V gene's germline CDR1 is KGHSH and CDR2 LQKENI. The V end lost 2 bases, the J end lost 3 bases, and 6 bases lay between the germline ends. The CDR3 is 13 amino acids. This CDR3 reads CASSPGRTDTQYF. The CDR3 DNA reads TGTGCCAGCTCACCAGGGAGAACAGATACGCAGTATTTT.

V and J are TRBV5-1 and TRBJ2-5; 10 positions agree with TRBD2. The CDR3 loop spans 15 amino acids. The germline V gene encodes CDR1 SGHRS and CDR2 YFSETQ. Trimming removed 2 bases from V and 3 bases from J; junction bases left unmatched: 4. The chain's CDR3 is CASSFALAGEETQYF. In nucleotides, the CDR3 is TGCGCCAGCAGCTTCGCGCTAGCGGGGGAAGAGACCCAGTACTTC.

CDR3 nucleotide sequence: TGTGCCAGCAGCAACAGGGGGAGAGGGACCGGGGAGCTGTTTTTT. It codes for CASSNRGRGTGELFF. The chain recombines TRBV7-8 with TRBJ2-2; 8 nucleotides match TRBD1. The length of the CDR3 is 15 residues. CDR1 and CDR2 from the germline V gene are SGHVS and FQNEAQ. V was pared by 5 bases and J by 5 bases, with 7 bases of the junction left unmatched.